The rows below give T cell receptor beta chains drawn from one sample of a study of blood T cell repertoires in COVID-19. The repertoire was sequenced with immunoSEQ multiplex PCR; TCRdb's copy has only in-frame clones and lacks some. The sample consists of some 340,000 clones, 85% of them appearing once. Input material: peripheral blood. These receptors were collected from a woman younger than 30 with acute or convalescent COVID-19. The CDR3 runs from the conserved cysteine through the conserved F or W. D genes are given only for firm matches. Clone size is not always given. Where it is, it says once, few, many or a class for expanded clones.

TRBJ2-1 TRBD1 TRBV11-1 few TGTGCCAGCAGGCAGACCGGGACAGGGGGCCTTGAGCAGTTCTTC CASRQTGTGGLEQFF
TRBJ2-1 TRBD2 TRBV28 once TGTGCCAGCACCCGGAGCGGGAGCTCCTACAATGAGCAGTTCTTC CASTRSGSSYNEQFF
TRBJ2-7 TRBD1 TRBV5-1 - TGCGCCAGCAGCTTTGGAGGGACAGGGTCCCAGTTACACGAGCAGTACTTC CASSFGGTGSQLHEQYF
TRBJ2-1 - TRBV4-1 - TGCGCCAGCAGCCAAGACAGTTTTGGCTACAATGAGCAGTTCTTC CASSQDSFGYNEQFF
TRBJ2-1 - TRBV18 - TGTGCCAGCTCACCCATCACTATTAACTCCTACAATGAGCAGTTCTTC CASSPITINSYNEQFF
TRBJ1-2 - TRBV12-3/TRBV12-4 - TGTGCCAGCAGTTTATTACAGGGCCATGGCTACACCTTC CASSLLQGHGYTF
TRBJ1-4 - TRBV2 - TGTGCCAGCGCCCCGAGGGAGGGATGGGAAAAACTGTTTTTT CASAPREGWEKLFF
TRBJ1-2 - TRBV9 - TGTGCCAGCAGCGACCCCGGCAGGGCCATTCATGGCTACACCTTC CASSDPGRAIHGYTF
TRBJ1-4 TRBD1 TRBV30 - TGTGCCTGGAGTCTCGGACAGGGGAATGAAAAACTGTTTTTT CAWSLGQGNEKLFF
TRBJ2-3 - TRBV6-6 - TGTGCCAGCAGCTTCGTTTTCCTCACAGATACGCAGTATTTT CASSFVFLTDTQYF
TRBJ2-5 TRBD1 TRBV14 - TGTGCCAGCAGCCCCCTCGGGACAGGGTTTAAGAGGGGTGGAAAAGAGACCCAGTACTTC CASSPLGTGFKRGGKETQYF
TRBJ2-3 TRBD2 TRBV5-1 - TGCGCCAGCAGCTTAGGGAGGGGCAGCACAGATACGCAGTATTTT CASSLGRGSTDTQYF
TRBJ2-4 TRBD1 TRBV15 - TGTGCCACCAGCCGATCACAGGGGGCTATGCGACTAGCCAAAAACATTCAGTACTTC CATSRSQGAMRLAKNIQYF
TRBJ1-2 - TRBV6-2/TRBV6-3 - TGTGCCAGCAGTATATGGGTCGGGACACCACACGGCTATGGCTACACCTTC CASSIWVGTPHGYGYTF
TRBJ1-4 - TRBV6-6 - TGTGCCAGCAGTTATAGGGGTGGGGAAAAACTGTTTTTT CASSYRGGEKLFF
TRBJ1-6 TRBD1 TRBV6-5 - TGTGCCAGCAGGGCCGGGACAGTGAATTCACCCCTCCACTTT CASRAGTVNSPLHF
TRBJ1-3 - TRBV12-3/TRBV12-4 - TGTGCCAGCAGTTTTTCGAGTGGAAACACCATATATTTT CASSFSSGNTIYF
TRBJ2-7 - TRBV19 - TGTGCCAGTAGTATAGATCGGGGAGCTGCTTACGAGCAGTACTTC CASSIDRGAAYEQYF
TRBJ1-2 - TRBV19 once TGTGCCAGTAGACCTGACAGGAATTATGGCTACACCTTC CASRPDRNYGYTF
TRBJ1-4 - TRBV24-1 - TGTGCCACCAGTGATGGAGCGCCTAATGAAAAACTGTTTTTT CATSDGAPNEKLFF
TRBJ1-3 TRBD1 TRBV5-4 - TGTGCCAGCAGCAACAGGGGACCCGGAAACACCATATATTTT CASSNRGPGNTIYF
TRBJ2-5 TRBD1 TRBV18 - TGTGCCAGCTCAGACGGGACAGGGGGTCGGGAGACCCAGTACTTC CASSDGTGGRETQYF
TRBJ1-1 - TRBV9 once TGTGCCAGCAGCGTAGTGGGGCAGGGGTCTGAAGCTTTCTTT CASSVVGQGSEAFF
TRBJ1-1 - TRBV3-1/TRBV3-2 - TGTGCCAGCAGCCAAGGGGGTTCGGGACAGAACACTGAAGCTTTCTTT CASSQGGSGQNTEAFF
TRBJ2-3 - TRBV7-9 once TGTGCCAGCAGCTTAGTCGTGGCGGGATACGGCACAGATACGCAGTATTTT CASSLVVAGYGTDTQYF
TRBJ1-6 - TRBV19 few TGTGCCAGTAGTCCGCGCGACAGTCATTCACCCCTCCACTTT CASSPRDSHSPLHF
TRBJ1-4 TRBD1 TRBV7-3 - TGTGCCAGCAGCGCCCCAGGGGGCTGTGGTGAAAAACTGTTTTTT CASSAPGGCGEKLFF
TRBJ2-1 TRBD2 TRBV19 many TGTGCCAGTAGTATAGTACTAGCGCGTACAGAGCAGTTCTTC CASSIVLARTEQFF
TRBJ2-3 - TRBV27 - TGTGCCAGCAGTCTCCGACTATCCCCAGATACGCAGTATTTT CASSLRLSPDTQYF
TRBJ1-2 TRBD1 TRBV5-6 - TGTGCCAGCAGTCCAGGGGGCTCCAACTATGGCTACACCTTC CASSPGGSNYGYTF
TRBJ1-1 - TRBV11-2 once TGTGCCAGCAGCCACACAGAGAACACTGAAGCTTTCTTT CASSHTENTEAFF